Listed below are T cell receptor beta chains from one sample, sequenced in a study of T cell responses to AZD1222 COVID-19 vaccine. Method: immunoSEQ multiplex PCR; TCRdb's copy keeps in-frame clones and lacks some. This table has roughly 130,000 clones, around 90% appearing once. The sequencing here drew on peripheral blood, taken on day 0 of AZD1222 vaccination. The source is an adult in good health. The conserved cysteine and the conserved F or W are not part of the CDR3 here.

TRBV6-2/TRBV6-3	10	TRBJ1-1	ASSYRGPEAF
TRBV12-3/TRBV12-4	10	TRBJ2-3	ASSIQGFTQY
TRBV5-5	13	TRBJ1-5	ASSFSGGGSQPQH
TRBV3-1/TRBV3-2	12	TRBJ1-2	ASSQLRQDYGYT
TRBV10-3	11	TRBJ1-5	AISVDRTQPQH
TRBV29-1	11	TRBJ2-3	SVAGVLIGTQY
TRBV21-1	16	TRBJ1-1	ASSKVDRDPERNTEAF
TRBV25-1	12	TRBJ2-2	ASSSASGSRELF
TRBV19	13	TRBJ2-3	ASSILSSQWDTQY
TRBV6-1	14	TRBJ2-7	ASSGPGASSRHEQY
TRBV6-5	11	TRBJ2-5	ASSSTGKETQY
TRBV5-4	15	TRBJ2-1	ASSLGGGASSYNEQF
TRBV9	13	TRBJ1-1	ASSGGEGQRTEAF
TRBV20-1	9	TRBJ1-2	SARNRAGYT
TRBV9	13	TRBJ1-3	ASSAGQGPGNTIY
TRBV28	11	TRBJ2-7	ATGLAVTYEQY
TRBV7-2	12	TRBJ2-1	ASSSPGTDNEQF
TRBV10-1	12	TRBJ2-5	ASSESNRQETQY
TRBV7-2	13	TRBJ1-6	ASSIRLASNSPLH
TRBV30	11	TRBJ1-5	AWRGESNQPQH
TRBV5-1	12	TRBJ2-5	ASSQTGGQETQY
TRBV11-3	11	TRBJ1-1	ASSRGLNTEAF
TRBV2	13	TRBJ2-5	ASSSDRGVQETQY
TRBV2	14	TRBJ2-7	ASSRTSGSLTDEQY
TRBV19	18	TRBJ2-7	ASSRRSPGLAEYRSYEQY
TRBV30	12	TRBJ1-2	AWSLGQKPYGYT
TRBV30	11	TRBJ2-5	AWRRTGGETQY
TRBV9	12	TRBJ2-7	ASSTLTDSYEQY
TRBV7-2	16	TRBJ2-3	ASSLGLPLAGLTDTQY
TRBV13	10	TRBJ1-1	ASSLGQYGAF
TRBV19	14	TRBJ2-1	ASSIDQGLAGNEQF
TRBV6-5	13	TRBJ1-1	ASSYRPNSNTEAF
TRBV4-1	15	TRBJ1-3	ASRQSAGQSSGNTIY
TRBV5-1	12	TRBJ1-1	ASSMGQGNTEAF
TRBV9	14	TRBJ1-2	ASSRAGPGTIYGYT
TRBV6-5	12	TRBJ1-1	ASKTGPSNTEAF
TRBV7-2	12	TRBJ2-7	ASSLGATTYEQY
TRBV29-1	14	TRBJ2-6	SAGWDNPSGANVLT
TRBV11-3	11	TRBJ2-1	ASSPIAGYEQF
TRBV7-2	14	TRBJ2-7	ASSLRLAGGSDEQY
TRBV6-5	13	TRBJ2-7	ASSYSQGGGYEQY
TRBV19	14	TRBJ1-3	ASRGTVTASGNTIY
TRBV27	16	TRBJ2-2	ASSPTHLGTKNTGELF
TRBV24-1	13	TRBJ2-1	ATSDFRLGYNEQF
TRBV5-1	12	TRBJ2-3	ASSLAALADTQY
TRBV10-2	12	TRBJ2-2	ASSESANTGELF
TRBV7-2	14	TRBJ2-3	ASSSGALPGTDTQY
TRBV28	9	TRBJ1-2	ASRRLVGYT
TRBV28	14	TRBJ2-3	ASRPPARYHTDTQY
TRBV2	14	TRBJ1-6	ASSESGGLNNSPLH
TRBV15	10	TRBJ1-5	ATSREWQPQH
TRBV5-1	16	TRBJ2-7	ASSFPKGGGGTSYEQY
TRBV5-1	13	TRBJ1-3	ASSLANGAGNTIY
TRBV9	12	TRBJ1-1	ASSADAMNTEAF
TRBV10-2	9	TRBJ2-7	ASSPQVEQY
TRBV25-1	12	TRBJ1-6	ASRTLGRGSPLH
TRBV6-2/TRBV6-3	14	TRBJ1-4	ASSPPHREGGEKLF
TRBV28	13	TRBJ1-2	ASRSTGGENYGYT
TRBV11-2	13	TRBJ2-1	ASSLGAGGVHEQF
TRBV12-3/TRBV12-4	10	TRBJ1-1	ASRTGDRASF